A single T cell receptor beta chain is shown here with its context. Its target is unknown. V was clipped by 2 bases and J by 8 bases; unmatched bases: 2. Germline CDR1 SEHNR, CDR2 FQNEAQ (reference sequence). The CDR3 is 14 residues long. The sample is drawn from a study of early T cells in non-severe SARS-CoV-2 infection. Study-level information: Investigators sequenced bulk RNA drawn from unsorted whole blood, and chains remained unpaired.

Researchers attached unique molecular identifiers to individual cDNA molecules. TCRdb re-called the 5' RACE reads through MiXCR, storing one row per CDR3 protein. The sample yields more than 45,000 distinct CDR3 sequences, about 13% seen once. Regarding the study as a whole: Anti-spike CD8 responses were favored in VDJdb matching, and private and CD4 specificities were missed.

This TCR derives from an adult who was a healthcare worker with PCR-confirmed SARS-CoV-2 infection or an uninfected control (not recorded which). Material for sequencing was whole blood. The chain recombines TRBV7-9 with TRBJ1-6; 8 bases line up with TRBD1. The DNA for the CDR3 is TGTGCCAGCAGCTTACAGGGGGCTGATTCACCCCTCCACTTT. Its translation: CASSLQGADSPLHF.